Listed below are T cell receptor beta chains from one sample, sequenced in a study of blood T cell repertoires in COVID-19. The method was immunoSEQ multiplex PCR; TCRdb's version includes in-frame clones alone and lacks a portion of them. Of some 200,000 clones in the sample, around 82% were seen once. Sequencing was performed on peripheral blood. The receptors shown here come from a human donor with acute or convalescent COVID-19. The donor label of this sample is uncertain. Both conserved end residues are part of each CDR3. D genes are given only for firm matches. For some rows the clone size is stated as once, few or many, or as a class when expanded; others skip it.

cdr3_nt: TGTGCCAGCAGCTTAGCGGTGGGGCCCTACGAGCAGTACTTC
cdr3_aa: CASSLAVGPYEQYF
d_call: .
v_call: TRBV7-2
clone_size: .
j_call: TRBJ2-7
cdr3_length: 14

cdr3_nt: TGTGCCAGCAGTAACCAGGCGGCTTTCTTT
cdr3_aa: CASSNQAAFF
d_call: .
v_call: TRBV6-8
clone_size: .
j_call: TRBJ1-1
cdr3_length: 10

cdr3_nt: TGTGCCAGTAGTATATACAGGGGGCGCAAAAATGAGCAGTTCTTC
cdr3_aa: CASSIYRGRKNEQFF
d_call: TRBD1
v_call: TRBV19
clone_size: .
j_call: TRBJ2-1
cdr3_length: 15

cdr3_nt: TGTGCCAGTAGTATCCTAGCGGGGAATGAGCAGTTCTTC
cdr3_aa: CASSILAGNEQFF
d_call: TRBD2
v_call: TRBV19
clone_size: .
j_call: TRBJ2-1
cdr3_length: 13

cdr3_nt: TGTGCCAGCAGCCCACTCAGGGGGGTAAGGGCAGATACGCAGTATTTT
cdr3_aa: CASSPLRGVRADTQYF
d_call: .
v_call: TRBV5-6
clone_size: .
j_call: TRBJ2-3
cdr3_length: 16

cdr3_nt: TGTGCCAGCAGCTTATGGGGCTCTGCTGGAAACACCATATATTTT
cdr3_aa: CASSLWGSAGNTIYF
d_call: .
v_call: TRBV11-2
clone_size: few
j_call: TRBJ1-3
cdr3_length: 15

cdr3_nt: TGTGCCAGCAGTTTAGGCGGGATTGAGATACATACGCAGTATTTT
cdr3_aa: CASSLGGIEIHTQYF
d_call: .
v_call: TRBV28
clone_size: .
j_call: TRBJ2-3
cdr3_length: 15

cdr3_nt: TGTGCCTGGAGTGTCGGACAGGGGGATTACACCTTC
cdr3_aa: CAWSVGQGDYTF
d_call: TRBD1
v_call: TRBV30
clone_size: .
j_call: TRBJ1-2
cdr3_length: 12

cdr3_nt: TGTGCCAGCTCGCCCGAGGGGAACACTGAAGCTTTCTTT
cdr3_aa: CASSPEGNTEAFF
d_call: .
v_call: TRBV18
clone_size: .
j_call: TRBJ1-1
cdr3_length: 13

cdr3_nt: TGCAGTGCTAGTAGTGGGACAGCCGACCTTCCAAACTATGGCTACACCTTC
cdr3_aa: CSASSGTADLPNYGYTF
d_call: TRBD1
v_call: TRBV20-1
clone_size: once
j_call: TRBJ1-2
cdr3_length: 17

cdr3_nt: TGTGCCAGCAGTGCACAGATAAGTTCCGAGCAGTACTTC
cdr3_aa: CASSAQISSEQYF
d_call: .
v_call: TRBV2
clone_size: once
j_call: TRBJ2-7
cdr3_length: 13

cdr3_nt: TGCGCCAGCAGCCAAGTTGGTCCTAGCGGGAGATTCTACGAGCAGTACTTC
cdr3_aa: CASSQVGPSGRFYEQYF
d_call: TRBD2
v_call: TRBV4-1
clone_size: many
j_call: TRBJ2-7
cdr3_length: 17

cdr3_nt: TGCGCCAGCAGCTCACAGGGATACTTGAACACTGAAGCTTTCTTT
cdr3_aa: CASSSQGYLNTEAFF
d_call: .
v_call: TRBV5-1
clone_size: .
j_call: TRBJ1-1
cdr3_length: 15

cdr3_nt: TGTGCCAGCTCCGAGGTGCAGGGGAACACTGAAGCTTTCTTT
cdr3_aa: CASSEVQGNTEAFF
d_call: .
v_call: TRBV18
clone_size: .
j_call: TRBJ1-1
cdr3_length: 14

cdr3_nt: TGTGCCACCCGGAGGGGACAGGGGGGCAATGAGCAGTTCTTC
cdr3_aa: CATRRGQGGNEQFF
d_call: TRBD1
v_call: TRBV6-1
clone_size: .
j_call: TRBJ2-1
cdr3_length: 14

cdr3_nt: TGTGCCAGCACCATGACAGGGTTCACTGAAGCTTTCTTT
cdr3_aa: CASTMTGFTEAFF
d_call: TRBD1
v_call: TRBV6-5
clone_size: .
j_call: TRBJ1-1
cdr3_length: 13

cdr3_nt: TGTGCCAGCAGCCAAGGGGGCGGTGGCACTGAAGCTTTCTTT
cdr3_aa: CASSQGGGGTEAFF
d_call: .
v_call: TRBV4-2
clone_size: .
j_call: TRBJ1-1
cdr3_length: 14

cdr3_nt: TGTGCCAGCACGAACAGGGGCTACGAGCAGTACTTC
cdr3_aa: CASTNRGYEQYF
d_call: TRBD1
v_call: TRBV2
clone_size: once
j_call: TRBJ2-7
cdr3_length: 12

cdr3_nt: TGTGCCAGCAGCTTGGCCGGGACAGGGCCCTTAGAGCAGTACTTC
cdr3_aa: CASSLAGTGPLEQYF
d_call: TRBD1
v_call: TRBV11-2
clone_size: once
j_call: TRBJ2-7
cdr3_length: 15

cdr3_nt: TGCGCCAGCAGCTTGGTTCCCATTAGGGGTGAGCAGTTCTTC
cdr3_aa: CASSLVPIRGEQFF
d_call: .
v_call: TRBV5-1
clone_size: .
j_call: TRBJ2-1
cdr3_length: 14

cdr3_nt: TGTGCCAGCAGCAACCGGGGTACAGTAGTAGGTACGCAGTATTTT
cdr3_aa: CASSNRGTVVGTQYF
d_call: .
v_call: TRBV11-1
clone_size: .
j_call: TRBJ2-3
cdr3_length: 15

cdr3_nt: TGTGCCAGCAGCCAAGATGGGACTAGCGGACCCTACGAGCAGTACTTC
cdr3_aa: CASSQDGTSGPYEQYF
d_call: TRBD2
v_call: TRBV4-2
clone_size: .
j_call: TRBJ2-7
cdr3_length: 16

cdr3_nt: TGTGCCAGCAGCTTGCACCCCTCTAGCGGGAGCTCCTACAATGAGCAGTTCTTC
cdr3_aa: CASSLHPSSGSSYNEQFF
d_call: TRBD2
v_call: TRBV7-7
clone_size: once
j_call: TRBJ2-1
cdr3_length: 18

cdr3_nt: TGTGCCAGCAGCGTAGACCCTGGGCTAGAAGCTTTCTTT
cdr3_aa: CASSVDPGLEAFF
d_call: .
v_call: TRBV9
clone_size: few
j_call: TRBJ1-1
cdr3_length: 13

cdr3_nt: TGTGCCAGCAGCTTTAGGGGTGAAAAACTGTTTTTT
cdr3_aa: CASSFRGEKLFF
d_call: .
v_call: TRBV11-3
clone_size: .
j_call: TRBJ1-4
cdr3_length: 12

cdr3_nt: TGTGCCAGCAGAAGGCGGTCGGGGGACAATGAGCAGTTCTTC
cdr3_aa: CASRRRSGDNEQFF
d_call: .
v_call: TRBV19
clone_size: .
j_call: TRBJ2-1
cdr3_length: 14

cdr3_nt: TGTGCCAGCAGCTGGGGACTAGCGGGGGGAACGAACACCGGGGAGCTGTTTTTT
cdr3_aa: CASSWGLAGGTNTGELFF
d_call: TRBD2
v_call: TRBV5-6
clone_size: .
j_call: TRBJ2-2
cdr3_length: 18

cdr3_nt: TGTGCCAGCAGTGATGGCAGGGAACTTGGCTACACCTTC
cdr3_aa: CASSDGRELGYTF
d_call: .
v_call: TRBV2
clone_size: .
j_call: TRBJ1-2
cdr3_length: 13

cdr3_nt: TGTGCCAGCAGTTTAACCCCGGGACAGGTTTATTCACCCCTCCACTTT
cdr3_aa: CASSLTPGQVYSPLHF
d_call: TRBD1
v_call: TRBV13
clone_size: .
j_call: TRBJ1-6
cdr3_length: 16

cdr3_nt: TGTGCCAGCAGCTCGGGGGACAGGGCGTCTGGAAACACCATATATTTT
cdr3_aa: CASSSGDRASGNTIYF
d_call: TRBD1
v_call: TRBV7-3
clone_size: few
j_call: TRBJ1-3
cdr3_length: 16

cdr3_nt: TGTGCCAGTGGGGCGGGAGGTCAAGCTTTCTTT
cdr3_aa: CASGAGGQAFF
d_call: .
v_call: TRBV25-1
clone_size: few
j_call: TRBJ1-1
cdr3_length: 11

cdr3_nt: TGCGCCAGCAGTGAGTCTACGGGAGTTAGCTACAATGAGCAGTTCTTC
cdr3_aa: CASSESTGVSYNEQFF
d_call: .
v_call: TRBV10-1
clone_size: .
j_call: TRBJ2-1
cdr3_length: 16

cdr3_nt: TGTGCCAGCAGCCGGGGACAGGATTCACCCCTCCACTTT
cdr3_aa: CASSRGQDSPLHF
d_call: TRBD1
v_call: TRBV7-3
clone_size: once
j_call: TRBJ1-6
cdr3_length: 13

cdr3_nt: TGTGCCAGCAGCCTAGGTACAGTTAATTCACCCCTCCACTTT
cdr3_aa: CASSLGTVNSPLHF
d_call: .
v_call: TRBV4-2
clone_size: .
j_call: TRBJ1-6
cdr3_length: 14

cdr3_nt: TGTGCCAGCAGCTTGGGACTAGCGGCCGAAGATACGCAGTATTTT
cdr3_aa: CASSLGLAAEDTQYF
d_call: TRBD2
v_call: TRBV5-6
clone_size: .
j_call: TRBJ2-3
cdr3_length: 15

cdr3_nt: TGTGCCCGTCGTATTCCGGGGGGGGGCTCTGGGGCCAACGTCCTGACTTTC
cdr3_aa: CARRIPGGGSGANVLTF
d_call: TRBD2
v_call: TRBV19
clone_size: .
j_call: TRBJ2-6
cdr3_length: 17

cdr3_nt: TGTGCCAGCAGCTTGGCAACGGGAGGCCCAGATACGCAGTATTTT
cdr3_aa: CASSLATGGPDTQYF
d_call: TRBD2
v_call: TRBV5-4
clone_size: .
j_call: TRBJ2-3
cdr3_length: 15

cdr3_nt: TGTGCCAGCACCCCCCTACCGGGACAGGGCATGGGTGAGCAGTTCTTC
cdr3_aa: CASTPLPGQGMGEQFF
d_call: TRBD1
v_call: TRBV28
clone_size: .
j_call: TRBJ2-1
cdr3_length: 16

cdr3_nt: TGTGCCATCAGCGCGCTAACCGGGACAGGGAGCTCTGGCTACACCTTC
cdr3_aa: CAISALTGTGSSGYTF
d_call: TRBD1
v_call: TRBV10-3
clone_size: .
j_call: TRBJ1-2
cdr3_length: 16

cdr3_nt: TGTGCCAGCAGTTACTCTAGCCCCCACAATGAGCAGTTCTTC
cdr3_aa: CASSYSSPHNEQFF
d_call: .
v_call: TRBV6-5
clone_size: .
j_call: TRBJ2-1
cdr3_length: 14

cdr3_nt: TGCAGTGCTAGTCCGGGGGGCAGCACTGAAGCTTTCTTT
cdr3_aa: CSASPGGSTEAFF
d_call: .
v_call: TRBV20-1
clone_size: few
j_call: TRBJ1-1
cdr3_length: 13

cdr3_nt: TGTGCCAGTAGTTTAACAGGAAAGAACACTGAAGCTTTCTTT
cdr3_aa: CASSLTGKNTEAFF
d_call: .
v_call: TRBV19
clone_size: .
j_call: TRBJ1-1
cdr3_length: 14

cdr3_nt: TGTGCCAGCAGTCGTCTAGGCGGGGGGGCGCACGAGCAGTACTTC
cdr3_aa: CASSRLGGGAHEQYF
d_call: TRBD2
v_call: TRBV3-1/TRBV3-2
clone_size: few
j_call: TRBJ2-7
cdr3_length: 15